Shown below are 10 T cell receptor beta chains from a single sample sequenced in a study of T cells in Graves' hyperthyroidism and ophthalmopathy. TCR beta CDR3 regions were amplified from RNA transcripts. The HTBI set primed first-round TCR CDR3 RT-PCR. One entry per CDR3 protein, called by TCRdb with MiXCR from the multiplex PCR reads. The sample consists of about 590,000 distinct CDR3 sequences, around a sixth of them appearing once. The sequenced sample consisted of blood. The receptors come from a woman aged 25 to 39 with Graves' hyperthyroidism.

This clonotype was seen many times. CDR3 protein: CAGGDEQYF. CDR3 nucleotides: TGTGCCGGGGGCGACGAGCAGTACTTC. V usage is TRBV7-9 and J usage is TRBJ2-7; tentative D call: TRBD1 (6 bases). Trimming removed 11 bases from V and 5 bases from J, with 7 bases in between. The CDR3 spans 9 residues. The germline CDR1 and CDR2 sequences are SEHNR and FQNEAQ (reference sequence).

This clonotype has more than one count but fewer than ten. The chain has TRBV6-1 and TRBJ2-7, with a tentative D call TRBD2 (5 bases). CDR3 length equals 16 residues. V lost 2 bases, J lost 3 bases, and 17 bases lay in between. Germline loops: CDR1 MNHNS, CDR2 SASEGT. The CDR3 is CASSEIAAEGHYEQYF. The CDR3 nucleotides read TGTGCCAGCAGTGAAATAGCAGCTGAGGGCCACTACGAGCAGTACTTC.

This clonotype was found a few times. CDR3 coding DNA: TGTGCCAGCAGCGTAGGCGACAGGGGGAAGAAGACTGAAGCTTTCTTT. It codes for CASSVGDRGKKTEAFF. The chain has TRBV9 and TRBJ1-1; TRBD1 agrees at 9 bases. The CDR3 is 16 residues long. The V segment lost 0 bases and the J segment 5 bases; nucleotides outside the gene matches: 8. In germline, CDR1 is SGDLS, CDR2 YYNGEE.

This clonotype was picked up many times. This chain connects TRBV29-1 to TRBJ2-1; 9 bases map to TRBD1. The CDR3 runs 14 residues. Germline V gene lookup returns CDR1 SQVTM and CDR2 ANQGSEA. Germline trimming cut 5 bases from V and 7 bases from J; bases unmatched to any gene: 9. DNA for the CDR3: TGCAGCGTTTACCGGGACAGGGCGGATAATGAGCAGTTCTTC. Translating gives CSVYRDRADNEQFF.

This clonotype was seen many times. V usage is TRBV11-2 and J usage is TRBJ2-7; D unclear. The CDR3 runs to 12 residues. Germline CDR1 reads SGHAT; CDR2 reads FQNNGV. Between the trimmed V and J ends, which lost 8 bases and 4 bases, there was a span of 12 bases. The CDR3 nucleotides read TGTGCCAGCTCTTTTGCTGATTACGAGCAGTACTTC. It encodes CASSFADYEQYF. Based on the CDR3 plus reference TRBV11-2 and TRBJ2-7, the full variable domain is EAGVAQSPRYKIIEKRQSVAFWCNPISGHATLYWYQQILGQGPKLLIQFQNNGVVDDSQLPKDRFSAERLKGVDSTLKIQPAKLEDSAVYLCASSFADYEQYFGPGTRLTVT.

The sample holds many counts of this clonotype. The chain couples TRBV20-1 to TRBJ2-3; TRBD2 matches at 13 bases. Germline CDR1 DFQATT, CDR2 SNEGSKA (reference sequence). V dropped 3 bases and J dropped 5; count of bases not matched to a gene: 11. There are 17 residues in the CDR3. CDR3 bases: TGCAGTGCTAGTTCTAGGGGGACTAGCGGGATTATAGATACGCAGTATTTT. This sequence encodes CSASSRGTSGIIDTQYF.

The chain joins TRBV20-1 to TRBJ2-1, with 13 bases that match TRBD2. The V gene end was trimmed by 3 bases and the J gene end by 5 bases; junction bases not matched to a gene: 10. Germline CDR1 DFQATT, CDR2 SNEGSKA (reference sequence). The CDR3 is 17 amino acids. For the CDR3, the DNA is TGCAGTGCTAGGGCACCACTAGCGGGAGGGTTGGACAATGAGCAGTTCTTC. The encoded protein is CSARAPLAGGLDNEQFF.

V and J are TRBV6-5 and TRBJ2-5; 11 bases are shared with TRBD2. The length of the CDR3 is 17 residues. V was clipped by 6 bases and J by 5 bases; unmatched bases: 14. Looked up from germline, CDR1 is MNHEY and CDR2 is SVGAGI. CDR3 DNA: TGTGCCAGCAGATATGGCCCGGGACTAGCGGCCCGTGAGACCCAGTACTTC. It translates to CASRYGPGLAARETQYF.

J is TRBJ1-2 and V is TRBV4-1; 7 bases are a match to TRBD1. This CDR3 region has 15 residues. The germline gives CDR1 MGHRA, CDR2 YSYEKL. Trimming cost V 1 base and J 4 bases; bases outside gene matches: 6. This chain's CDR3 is CASSQGQGGGYGYTF. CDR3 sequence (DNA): TGCGCCAGCAGCCAAGGACAGGGAGGCGGCTATGGCTACACCTTC.

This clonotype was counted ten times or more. The DNA for the CDR3 is TGTGCCAGCCTCAGGGACGGAGGGAACACTGAAGCTTTCTTT. Translation: CASLRDGGNTEAFF. The rearrangement joins TRBV6-2 or TRBV6-3 to TRBJ1-1; TRBD1 might be the D (5 bases). Per germline, CDR1 MNHEY and CDR2 SVGEGT. This CDR3 has 14 residues. The V end was cut by 8 bases, the J end by 1 base, with 14 bases between.